The source of this TCR beta chain is a study of response to subunit inactivated influenza vaccine. MiXCR, run by TCRdb on the RT-PCR reads, gives a single entry per CDR3 protein. The table has a few hundred thousand distinct CDR3 sequences, just over 20% seen once. V gave up 5 bases and J gave up 5 bases, with 18 bases separating them. There are 16 residues in the CDR3. Germline V gene sequence: CDR1 SGHVT, CDR2 SQSDAQ. This clonotype was sampled from a man between 50 and 75 years old who received an inactivated influenza vaccine. The chain uses TRBV7-4 and TRBJ1-4; TRBD1 might be the D (5 bases). This specimen was PBMCs from blood, taken less than 22 months after vaccination. The CDR3 here is CASSLGPGPENEKLFF. The CDR3 coding sequence is TGTGCCAGCAGCCTCGGCCCGGGACCGGAAAATGAAAAACTGTTTTTT.